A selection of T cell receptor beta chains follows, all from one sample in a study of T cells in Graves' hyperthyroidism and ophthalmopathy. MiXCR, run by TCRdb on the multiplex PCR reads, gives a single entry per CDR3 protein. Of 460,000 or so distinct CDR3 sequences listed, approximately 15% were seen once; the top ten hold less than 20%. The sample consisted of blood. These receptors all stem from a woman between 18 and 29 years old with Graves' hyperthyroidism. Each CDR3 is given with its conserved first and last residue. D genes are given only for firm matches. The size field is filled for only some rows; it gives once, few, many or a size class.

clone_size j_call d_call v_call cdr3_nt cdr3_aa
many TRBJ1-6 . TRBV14 TGTGCCAGCAGCAAAACAGGGAATTCACCCCTCCACTTT CASSKTGNSPLHF
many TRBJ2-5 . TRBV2 TGTGCCAGCAGTGACGGTTGGGGCCAAGAGACCCAGTACTTC CASSDGWGQETQYF
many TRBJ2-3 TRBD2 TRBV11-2 TGTGCCAGCAGCCCTGGACTGACTAGCGGGAGCACAGATACGCAGTATTTT CASSPGLTSGSTDTQYF
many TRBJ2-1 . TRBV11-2 TGTGCCAGCAGCTTAGATACGCAAGGATACAATGAGCAGTTCTTC CASSLDTQGYNEQFF
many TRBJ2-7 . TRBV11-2 TGTGCCAGCAGCTTAGGGCCCCCGGGGGAGCAGTACTTC CASSLGPPGEQYF
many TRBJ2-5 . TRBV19 TGTGCCAGTAGTATAGATCCGACTGTTCAAGAGACCCAGTACTTC CASSIDPTVQETQYF
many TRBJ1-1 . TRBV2 TGTGCCATTTGCACAGGGTCGGACACTGAAGCTTTCTTT CAICTGSDTEAFF
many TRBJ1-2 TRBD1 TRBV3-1 TGTGCCAGCAGCCAACCCGGGACAGGGACCGGCTACACCTTC CASSQPGTGTGYTF
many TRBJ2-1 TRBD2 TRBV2 TGTGCCAGCAGTTCACTAGCGGGAGCCTACAATGAGCAGTTCTTC CASSSLAGAYNEQFF
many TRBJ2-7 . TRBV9 TGTGCCAGCAGCGTAGCCGGCCACTCCTACGAGCAGTACTTC CASSVAGHSYEQYF
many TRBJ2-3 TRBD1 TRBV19 TGTGCCAGTAGTGCGTACAGGGGGACGACTGATACGCAGTATTTT CASSAYRGTTDTQYF
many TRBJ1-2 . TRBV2 TGTGCCAGCGTACAGGAGTATGGCTACACCTTC CASVQEYGYTF
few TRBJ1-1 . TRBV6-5 TGTGCCAGCAGTTACAGGTTTGGTGAAACTGAAGCTTTCTTT CASSYRFGETEAFF
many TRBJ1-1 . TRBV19 TGTGCCAGTACCCCGCGGGGCAGGGGCACTGAAGCTTTCTTT CASTPRGRGTEAFF
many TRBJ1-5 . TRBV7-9 TGTGCCAGCAGCTTAAACCCCGGTGACAATCAGCCCCAGCATTTT CASSLNPGDNQPQHF
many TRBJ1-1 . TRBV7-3 TGTGCCAGCAGTAACACTATGAACACTGAAGCTTTCTTT CASSNTMNTEAFF
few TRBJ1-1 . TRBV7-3 TGTGCCAGCAGCTTATCCTGGAATAGGGACACTGAAGCTTTCTTT CASSLSWNRDTEAFF
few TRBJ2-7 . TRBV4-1 TGCGCCAGCAGCCGACGGGACACACCCTACGAGCAGTACTTC CASSRRDTPYEQYF
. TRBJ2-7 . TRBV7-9 TGTGCCAGCAGCTCCCAGGGAGCCTACGAGCAGTACTTC CASSSQGAYEQYF
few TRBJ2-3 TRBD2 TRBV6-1 TGTGCCAGCAGACCAAATTCCGGACTAGCGGCTAGCACAGATACGCAGTATTTT CASRPNSGLAASTDTQYF
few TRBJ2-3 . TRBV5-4 TGTGCCAGCAGCGGCCGGGACTCCCGTTTGACAGATACGCAGTATTTT CASSGRDSRLTDTQYF
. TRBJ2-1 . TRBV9 TGTGCCAGCAGCGGGAGGCCCCCTAGGCAGAACAATGAGCAGTTCTTC CASSGRPPRQNNEQFF
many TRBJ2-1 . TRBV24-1 TGTGCCACCAGTGAAGCGAGCGGGTTCTACAATGAGCAGTTCTTC CATSEASGFYNEQFF
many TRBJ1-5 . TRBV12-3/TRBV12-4 TGTGCCAGCAGTTTAGAGTTAGCCTCAAGCAATCAGCCCCAGCATTTT CASSLELASSNQPQHF
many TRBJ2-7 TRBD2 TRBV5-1 TGCGCCAGCAGCTTGGTGGTAGCGGGGGAGCAGTACTTC CASSLVVAGEQYF
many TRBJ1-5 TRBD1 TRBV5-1 TGCGCCAGCAGCTTAGGACAGGAAAGGGATCAGCCCCAGCATTTT CASSLGQERDQPQHF
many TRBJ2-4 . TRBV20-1 TGCAGTGCTTTACGGGACATTTCGCTTAACATTCAGTACTTC CSALRDISLNIQYF
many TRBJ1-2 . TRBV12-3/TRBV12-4 TGTGCCAGCAGTTTAGCGGAGGGGGTAGGGTATGGCTACACCTTC CASSLAEGVGYGYTF
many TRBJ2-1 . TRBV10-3 TGTGCCATCAGTCAGCGGACCGGGGATGAGCAGTTCTTC CAISQRTGDEQFF